This TCR beta chain was identified in a study of shared clonotypes between healthy human individuals. Whole-study findings and limits: Clonotypes shared by all four sorted-subset donors had higher generation probabilities than non-shared clonotypes.

CDR1 and CDR2 (germline): SQVTM, ANQGSEA. The length of the CDR3 is 12 residues. V lost 4 bases, J lost 1 base, and 6 bases lay in between. As to this clone: The antigen remains unidentified.

Per the original methods: ImmunoSEQ output lacked quality scores and full-length reads, limiting matched filtering. The assay was immunoSEQ multiplex PCR, and TCRdb's table has in-frame clones only and misses some. V, J and clone size are taken as reported in that table, and D and trimming were inferred from the DNA itself. The table lists approximately 2,300,000 clones, around 90% of them singletons. The sequence came from a man aged 18 to 30 in good health. Some clones in this sample may be carry-over from other donors' samples. The sample comprised naive CD4+ T cells from PBMCs. Subset indicated: CD45RA+ positively selected. This rearrangement joins TRBV29-1 to TRBJ2-3, with D unresolved. DNA of the CDR3: TGCAGCGTTGTAGGCCGCACAGATACGCAGTATTTT. Protein sequence: CSVVGRTDTQYF.